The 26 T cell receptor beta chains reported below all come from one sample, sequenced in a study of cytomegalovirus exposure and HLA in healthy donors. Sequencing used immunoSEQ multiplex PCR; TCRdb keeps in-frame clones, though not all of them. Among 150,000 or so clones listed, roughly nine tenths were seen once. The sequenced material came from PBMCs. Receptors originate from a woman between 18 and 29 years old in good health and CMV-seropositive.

CDR3 nucleotide sequence: TGTGCCAGTAACAGGGACGCCTACTCCTACGAGCAGTACTTC. Translated, it gives CASNRDAYSYEQYF. The genes are TRBV19 and TRBJ2-7; D is possibly TRBD1 (6 bases). With 7 bases removed from V and 0 bases from J, the gap between germline ends came to 13 bases. The germline V gene encodes CDR1 LNHDA and CDR2 SQIVND (reference sequence). CDR3 length: 14 residues. Drawing the rest from reference TRBV19 and TRBJ2-7, the complete variable domain is DGGITQSPKYLFRKEGQNVTLSCEQNLNHDAMYWYRQDPGQGLRLIYYSQIVNDFQKGDIAEGYSVSREKKESFPLTVTSAQKNPTAFYLCASNRDAYSYEQYFGPGTRLTVT.

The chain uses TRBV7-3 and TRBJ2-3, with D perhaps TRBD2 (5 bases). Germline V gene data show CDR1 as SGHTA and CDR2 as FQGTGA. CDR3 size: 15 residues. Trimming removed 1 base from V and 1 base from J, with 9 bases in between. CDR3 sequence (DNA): TGTGCCAGCAGCTTAAGACGGGGAGGCACAGATACGCAGTATTTT. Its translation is CASSLRRGGTDTQYF.

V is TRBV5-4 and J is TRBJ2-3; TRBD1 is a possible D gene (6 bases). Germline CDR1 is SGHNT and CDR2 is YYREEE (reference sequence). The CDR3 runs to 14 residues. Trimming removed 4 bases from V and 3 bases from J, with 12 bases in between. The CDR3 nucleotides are TGTGCCAGCAGCGTGGATACAGGGACAGATACGCAGTATTTT. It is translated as CASSVDTGTDTQYF. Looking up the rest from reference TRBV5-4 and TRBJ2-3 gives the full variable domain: ETGVTQSPTHLIKTRGQQVTLRCSSQSGHNTVSWYQQALGQGPQFIFQYYREEENGRGNFPPRFSGLQFPNYSSELNVNALELDDSALYLCASSVDTGTDTQYFGPGTRLTVL.

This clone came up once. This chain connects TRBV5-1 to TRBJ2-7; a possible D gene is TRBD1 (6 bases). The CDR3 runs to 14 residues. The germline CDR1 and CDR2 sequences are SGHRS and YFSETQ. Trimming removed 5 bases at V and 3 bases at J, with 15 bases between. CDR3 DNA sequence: TGCGCCAGCAGGAACCCACCGGACAGCTACGAGCAGTACTTC. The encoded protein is CASRNPPDSYEQYF.

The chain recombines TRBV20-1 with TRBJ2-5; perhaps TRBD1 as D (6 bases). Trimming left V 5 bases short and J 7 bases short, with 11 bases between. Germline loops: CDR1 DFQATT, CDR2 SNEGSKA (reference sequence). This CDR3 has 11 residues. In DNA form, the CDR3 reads TGCAGTGCTCCGAAAGGGGGGACCCAGTACTTC. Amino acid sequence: CSAPKGGTQYF.

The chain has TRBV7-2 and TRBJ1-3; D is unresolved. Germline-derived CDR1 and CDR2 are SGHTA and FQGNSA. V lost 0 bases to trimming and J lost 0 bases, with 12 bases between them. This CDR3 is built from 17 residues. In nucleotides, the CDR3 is TGTGCCAGCAGCTTAGCGGGTGGAGTAAGCTCTGGAAACACCATATATTTT. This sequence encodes CASSLAGGVSSGNTIYF.

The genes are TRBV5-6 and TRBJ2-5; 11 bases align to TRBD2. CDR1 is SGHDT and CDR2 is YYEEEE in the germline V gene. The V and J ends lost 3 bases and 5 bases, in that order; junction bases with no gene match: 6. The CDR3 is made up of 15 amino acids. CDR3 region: CASSSRLAGRETQYF. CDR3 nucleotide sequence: TGTGCCAGCAGCTCAAGACTAGCGGGGAGGGAGACCCAGTACTTC.

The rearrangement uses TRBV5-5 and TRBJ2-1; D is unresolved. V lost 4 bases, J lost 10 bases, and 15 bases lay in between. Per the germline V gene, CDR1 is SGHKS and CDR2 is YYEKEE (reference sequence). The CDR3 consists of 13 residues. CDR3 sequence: CASSTPMVREQFF. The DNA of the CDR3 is TGTGCCAGCAGCACCCCCATGGTCCGGGAGCAGTTCTTC.

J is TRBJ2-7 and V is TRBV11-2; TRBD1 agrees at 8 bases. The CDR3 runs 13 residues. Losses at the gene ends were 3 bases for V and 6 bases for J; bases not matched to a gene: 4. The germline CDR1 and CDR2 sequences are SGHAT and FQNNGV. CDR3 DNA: TGTGCCAGCAGCTTTCAGGGGGCGGGCGAGCAGTACTTC. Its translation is CASSFQGAGEQYF.

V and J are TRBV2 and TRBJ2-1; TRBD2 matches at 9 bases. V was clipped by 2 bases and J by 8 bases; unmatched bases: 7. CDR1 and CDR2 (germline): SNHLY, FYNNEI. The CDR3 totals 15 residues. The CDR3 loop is CASSETLAGRDEQFF. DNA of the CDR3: TGTGCCAGCAGTGAAACCCTAGCGGGGCGGGATGAGCAGTTCTTC.

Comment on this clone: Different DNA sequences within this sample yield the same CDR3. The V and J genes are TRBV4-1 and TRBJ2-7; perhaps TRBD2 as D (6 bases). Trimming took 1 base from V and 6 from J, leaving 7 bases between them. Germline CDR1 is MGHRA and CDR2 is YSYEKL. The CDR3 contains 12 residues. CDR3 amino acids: CASSQVRGEQYF. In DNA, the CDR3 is TGCGCCAGCAGCCAAGTGCGGGGCGAGCAGTACTTC.

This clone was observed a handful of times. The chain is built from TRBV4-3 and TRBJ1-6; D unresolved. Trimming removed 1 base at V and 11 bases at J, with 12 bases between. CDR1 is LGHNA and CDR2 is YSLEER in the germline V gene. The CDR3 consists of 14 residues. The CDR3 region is CASSQGAGPTPLHF. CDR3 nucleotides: TGCGCCAGCAGCCAAGGGGCGGGTCCGACACCCCTCCACTTT.

This chain's CDR3 is CASSYGQDSLHF. CDR3 coding DNA: TGTGCCAGCAGTTACGGACAGGACTCCCTCCACTTT. The chain combines TRBV6-6 with TRBJ1-6, with 7 bases fitting TRBD1. Germline V gene sequence: CDR1 MNHNY, CDR2 SVGAGI (reference sequence). The CDR3 totals 12 residues. The junction had 3 bases not matched to a gene; V was cut back by 2 bases and J by 14 bases.

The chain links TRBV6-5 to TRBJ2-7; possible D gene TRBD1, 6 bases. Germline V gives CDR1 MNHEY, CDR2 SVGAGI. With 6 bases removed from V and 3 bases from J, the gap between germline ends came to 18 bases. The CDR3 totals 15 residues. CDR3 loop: CASSLDRSTDYEQYF. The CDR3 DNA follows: TGTGCCAGCAGCCTCGACAGGAGTACTGACTACGAGCAGTACTTC.

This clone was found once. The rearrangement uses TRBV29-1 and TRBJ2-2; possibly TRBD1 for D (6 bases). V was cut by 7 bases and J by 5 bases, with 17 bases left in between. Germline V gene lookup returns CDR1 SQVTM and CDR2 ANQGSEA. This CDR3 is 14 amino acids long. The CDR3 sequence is CSADAGATTGELFF. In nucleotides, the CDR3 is TGCAGCGCTGACGCAGGGGCTACAACCGGGGAGCTGTTTTTT.

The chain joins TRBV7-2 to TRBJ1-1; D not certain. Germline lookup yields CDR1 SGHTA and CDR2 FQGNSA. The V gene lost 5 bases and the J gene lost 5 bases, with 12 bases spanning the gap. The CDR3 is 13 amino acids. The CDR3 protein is CASSPERVTEAFF. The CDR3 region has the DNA TGTGCCAGCAGCCCCGAGAGGGTAACTGAAGCTTTCTTT.

CDR3 region: CASSDHGNGAGGEVDTQYF. As DNA, the CDR3 is TGTGCCAGCAGTGACCACGGAAATGGAGCGGGGGGCGAGGTAGATACGCAGTATTTT. The J gene is TRBJ2-3, the V gene TRBV6-4; 9 nucleotides align to TRBD2. There are 19 residues in the CDR3. The V segment lost 2 bases and the J segment 5 bases; nucleotides outside the gene matches: 17. Germline CDR1 reads MRHNA; CDR2 reads SNTAGT.

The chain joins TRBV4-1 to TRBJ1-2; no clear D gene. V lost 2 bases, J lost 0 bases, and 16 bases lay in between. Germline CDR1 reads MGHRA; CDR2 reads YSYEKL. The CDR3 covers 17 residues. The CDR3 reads CASSQTPGRYPNYGYTF. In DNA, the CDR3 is TGCGCCAGCAGCCAAACCCCGGGGAGATATCCTAACTATGGCTACACCTTC.

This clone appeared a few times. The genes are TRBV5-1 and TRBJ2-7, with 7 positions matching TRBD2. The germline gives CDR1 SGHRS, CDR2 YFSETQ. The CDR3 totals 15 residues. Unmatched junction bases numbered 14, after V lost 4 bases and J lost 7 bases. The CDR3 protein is CASSLAWGGSKEQYF. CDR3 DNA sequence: TGCGCCAGCAGCCTTGCGTGGGGGGGATCGAAAGAGCAGTACTTC.

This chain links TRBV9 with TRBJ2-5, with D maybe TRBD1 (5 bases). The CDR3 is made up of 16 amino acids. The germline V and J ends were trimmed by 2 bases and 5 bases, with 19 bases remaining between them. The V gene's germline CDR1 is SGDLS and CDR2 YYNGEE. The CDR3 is CASSVGAVRAQETQYF. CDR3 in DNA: TGTGCCAGCAGCGTTGGGGCAGTTAGGGCCCAGGAGACCCAGTACTTC.

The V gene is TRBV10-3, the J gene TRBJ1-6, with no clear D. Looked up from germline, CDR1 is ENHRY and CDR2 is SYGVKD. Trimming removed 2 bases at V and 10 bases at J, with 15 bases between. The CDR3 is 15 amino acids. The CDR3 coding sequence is TGTGCCATCAGTGAGGGAGGCGCACAATCCTCACCCCTCCACTTT. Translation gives CAISEGGAQSSPLHF.

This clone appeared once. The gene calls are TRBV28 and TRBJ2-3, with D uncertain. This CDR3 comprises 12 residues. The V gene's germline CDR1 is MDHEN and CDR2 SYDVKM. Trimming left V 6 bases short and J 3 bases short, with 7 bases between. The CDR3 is CASRPTTDTQYF. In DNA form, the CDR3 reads TGTGCCAGCAGACCAACAACAGATACGCAGTATTTT.

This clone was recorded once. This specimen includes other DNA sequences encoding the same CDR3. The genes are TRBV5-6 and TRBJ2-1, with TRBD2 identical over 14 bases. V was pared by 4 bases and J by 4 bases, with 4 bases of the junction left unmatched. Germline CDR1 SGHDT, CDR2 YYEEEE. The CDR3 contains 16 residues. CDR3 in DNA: TGTGCCAGCAGCGGACTAGCGGGGGGCCTATACAATGAGCAGTTCTTC. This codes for CASSGLAGGLYNEQFF.

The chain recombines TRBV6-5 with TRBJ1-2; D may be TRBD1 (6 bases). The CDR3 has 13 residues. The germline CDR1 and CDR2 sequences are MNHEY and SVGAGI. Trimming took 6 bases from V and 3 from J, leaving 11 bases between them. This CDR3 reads CASRPGQYYGYTF. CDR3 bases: TGTGCCAGCAGGCCGGGACAATACTATGGCTACACCTTC.

CDR3 DNA sequence: TGTGCCAGTAGTGCTATGGACTATGGCTACACCTTC. Its protein is CASSAMDYGYTF. V is TRBV19 and J is TRBJ1-2; D uncertain. Germline lookup yields CDR1 LNHDA and CDR2 SQIVND (reference sequence). The CDR3 totals 12 residues. V lost 5 bases and J 3 bases, leaving 7 bases between the germline ends. Based on the CDR3 plus reference TRBV19 and TRBJ1-2, the full variable domain is DGGITQSPKYLFRKEGQNVTLSCEQNLNHDAMYWYRQDPGQGLRLIYYSQIVNDFQKGDIAEGYSVSREKKESFPLTVTSAQKNPTAFYLCASSAMDYGYTFGSGTRLTVV.

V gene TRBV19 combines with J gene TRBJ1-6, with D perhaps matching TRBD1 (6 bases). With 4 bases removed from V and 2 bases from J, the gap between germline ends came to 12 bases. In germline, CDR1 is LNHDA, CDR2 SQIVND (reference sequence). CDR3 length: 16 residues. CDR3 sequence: CASSKDSATYNSPLHF. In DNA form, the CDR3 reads TGTGCCAGTAGTAAGGACAGCGCAACCTATAATTCACCCCTCCACTTT.